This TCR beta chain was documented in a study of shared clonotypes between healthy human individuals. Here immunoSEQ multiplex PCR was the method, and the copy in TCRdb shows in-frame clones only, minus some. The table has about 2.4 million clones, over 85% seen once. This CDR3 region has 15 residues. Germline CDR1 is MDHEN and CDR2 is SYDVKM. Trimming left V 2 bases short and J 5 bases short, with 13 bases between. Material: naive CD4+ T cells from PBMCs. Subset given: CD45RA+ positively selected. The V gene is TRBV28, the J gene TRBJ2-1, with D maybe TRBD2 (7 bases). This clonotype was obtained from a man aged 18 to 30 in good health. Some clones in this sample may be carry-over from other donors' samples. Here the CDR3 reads CASSLPGGAHNEQFF. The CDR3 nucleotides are TGTGCCAGCAGTTTACCGGGGGGCGCGCACAATGAGCAGTTCTTC.